The rows below give T cell receptor beta chains drawn from one sample of a study of T cells in tuberculosis. Sequencing used immunoSEQ multiplex PCR; TCRdb keeps in-frame clones, though not all of them. The sample has about 29,000 clones, 85% to 95% seen once. Source material: PBMCs. These receptors all stem from a donor between 5 and 29 years old with latent tuberculosis or without tuberculosis infection. The CDR3 runs from the conserved cysteine through the conserved F or W. Fields, in order: J gene, V gene, D gene, clone size, CDR3 protein, CDR3 DNA. The D gene is left open where the match is weak. Not all rows give a size; the values are once, few, many and, for expanded clones, a class.

>TRBJ2-1|TRBV5-6|.|.
CASSLTGEQFF
TGTGCCAGCAGTTTGACAGGTGAGCAGTTCTTC
>TRBJ1-3|TRBV7-8|.|few
CASSFEHSGNTIYF
TGTGCCAGCAGTTTCGAGCACTCTGGAAACACCATATATTTT
>TRBJ2-2|TRBV4-2|.|.
CASSQVAGLNTGELFF
TGTGCCAGCAGCCAAGTCGCTGGGCTAAACACCGGGGAGCTGTTTTTT
>TRBJ2-1|TRBV5-4|TRBD2|.
CASSMGLAGAHEQFF
TGTGCCAGCAGCATGGGACTAGCGGGAGCTCATGAGCAGTTCTTC
>TRBJ2-3|TRBV7-2|.|.
CASSSQSGSTDTQYF
TGTGCCAGCAGCTCCCAAAGCGGGAGCACAGATACGCAGTATTTT
>TRBJ1-2|TRBV28|TRBD1|.
CASNSGGLVADYGYTF
TGTGCCAGCAACTCAGGGGGACTGGTTGCGGACTATGGCTACACCTTC
>TRBJ1-2|TRBV7-9|TRBD1|.
CASPDRRGQTNYGYTF
TGTGCCAGCCCAGACCGCAGGGGACAGACTAACTATGGCTACACCTTC
>TRBJ2-7|TRBV15|TRBD2|.
CATSRDRGLGGPDEQYF
TGTGCCACCAGCAGAGATCGGGGGTTGGGAGGGCCGGACGAGCAGTACTTC
>TRBJ2-3|TRBV2|.|.
CASSEGGTDTQYF
TGTGCCAGCAGTGAAGGAGGCACAGATACGCAGTATTTT
>TRBJ2-3|TRBV20-1|.|.
CSAPWGNTQYF
TGCAGTGCCCCCTGGGGCAATACGCAGTATTTT
>TRBJ2-2|TRBV9|.|.
CASSVGGGELFF
TGTGCCAGCAGCGTAGGAGGCGGGGAGCTGTTTTTT
>TRBJ2-2|TRBV27|.|.
CASSPRDTGELFF
TGTGCCAGCAGTCCCCGGGACACCGGGGAGCTGTTTTTT
>TRBJ2-3|TRBV2|.|once
CASGWSAQASDTQYF
TGTGCCAGCGGGTGGAGCGCACAAGCGTCAGATACGCAGTATTTT
>TRBJ2-7|TRBV9|.|.
CASSVGAGVPQYF
TGTGCCAGCAGCGTGGGGGCGGGGGTCCCTCAGTACTTC
>TRBJ2-2|TRBV28|TRBD2|.
CASIPPGGRGPTGELFF
TGTGCCAGCATCCCCCCGGGGGGGCGGGGGCCGACCGGGGAGCTGTTTTTT
>TRBJ2-7|TRBV7-8|TRBD2|.
CASSQTGTSGYEQYF
TGTGCCAGCAGCCAGACAGGGACTAGCGGCTACGAGCAGTACTTC
>TRBJ1-5|TRBV19|TRBD1|once
CASSTTGGLYQPQHF
TGTGCCAGTAGTACGACAGGGGGGTTATATCAGCCCCAGCATTTT
>TRBJ2-7|TRBV6-1|.|.
CASSVGTQTFYEQYF
TGTGCCAGCAGTGTCGGGACTCAAACATTCTACGAGCAGTACTTC
>TRBJ2-2|TRBV4-1|TRBD2|.
CASSQVTSGSGTGELFF
TGCGCCAGCAGCCAAGTGACTAGCGGGAGTGGGACCGGGGAGCTGTTTTTT
>TRBJ1-4|TRBV19|TRBD1|.
CASSMRGQGATNEKLFF
TGTGCCAGCAGTATGAGGGGACAGGGGGCAACTAATGAAAAACTGTTTTTT
>TRBJ2-7|TRBV18|.|once
CASSPGLQTYEQYF
TGTGCCAGCTCACCGGGACTTCAAACCTACGAGCAGTACTTC
>TRBJ1-4|TRBV28|.|.
CASSTPGIWTFF
TGTGCCAGCTCGACCCCAGGGATTTGGACGTTTTTT
>TRBJ2-7|TRBV4-2|.|.
CASSQEPIAYEQYF
TGTGCCAGCAGCCAAGAGCCGATAGCTTACGAGCAGTACTTC
>TRBJ2-2|TRBV9|.|.
CASSGLVKNTGELFF
TGTGCCAGCAGCGGATTAGTTAAGAACACCGGGGAGCTGTTTTTT
>TRBJ2-3|TRBV4-3|TRBD1|.
CASSQEHRGITDTQYF
TGCGCCAGCAGCCAAGAGCACAGGGGGATTACAGATACGCAGTATTTT
>TRBJ1-2|TRBV6-5|.|.
CASSYSGGGYTF
TGTGCCAGCAGTTACTCGGGGGGAGGCTACACCTTC
>TRBJ2-2|TRBV14|TRBD2|.
CASSQGIGGLDSTGELFF
TGTGCCAGCAGCCAAGGGATCGGGGGACTAGATTCGACCGGGGAGCTGTTTTTT
>TRBJ2-1|TRBV19|TRBD2|.
CASSVAGAWNEQFF
TGTGCCAGTAGCGTAGCGGGAGCTTGGAATGAGCAGTTCTTC
>TRBJ2-7|TRBV7-2|TRBD2|.
CASSDGLAGGPEYEQYF
TGTGCCAGCAGCGACGGACTAGCGGGGGGCCCTGAGTACGAGCAGTACTTC
>TRBJ1-6|TRBV6-5|.|.
CASSYRVFFYNSPLHF
TGTGCCAGCAGTTACCGGGTATTTTTCTATAATTCACCCCTCCACTTT
>TRBJ2-5|TRBV19|.|.
CASGTPGGLQETQYF
TGTGCCAGTGGCACCCCTGGGGGACTCCAAGAGACCCAGTACTTC
>TRBJ1-1|TRBV28|TRBD1|.
CASSLRDRLTYPEAFF
TGTGCCAGCAGTTTAAGGGACAGACTTACCTACCCTGAAGCTTTCTTT
>TRBJ2-7|TRBV5-1|.|.
CASSPGGGARYEQYF
TGCGCCAGCAGCCCGGGTGGGGGGGCGCGTTACGAGCAGTACTTC
>TRBJ2-1|TRBV6-5|TRBD1|.
CASSYSGQGADEQFF
TGTGCCAGCAGTTACTCGGGACAGGGGGCAGATGAGCAGTTCTTC
>TRBJ2-1|TRBV5-1|TRBD1|.
CASSPGQGGYNEQFF
TGCGCCAGCAGCCCGGGACAGGGAGGCTACAATGAGCAGTTCTTC
>TRBJ2-7|TRBV21-1|.|.
CASSKEEGQREDYPEQYF
TGTGCCAGCAGCAAAGAAGAAGGGCAGCGGGAAGACTACCCCGAGCAGTACTTC
>TRBJ1-5|TRBV6-6|.|.
CASRPRGWNQPQHF
TGTGCCAGCAGACCCCGGGGGTGGAATCAGCCCCAGCATTTT
>TRBJ1-1|TRBV5-6|TRBD1|few
CASSPGTGEREAFF
TGTGCCAGCAGCCCAGGGACAGGGGAAAGGGAAGCTTTCTTT
>TRBJ1-3|TRBV27|.|.
CASSLSSSGNTIYF
TGTGCCAGCAGTTTATCCAGTTCTGGAAACACCATATATTTT
>TRBJ1-4|TRBV5-6|.|.
CASSPGLAPSNEKLFF
TGTGCCAGCAGCCCGGGACTAGCCCCATCTAATGAAAAACTGTTTTTT
>TRBJ2-1|TRBV28|.|.
CASSLRGNVVEQFF
TGTGCCAGCAGCCTTCGGGGTAATGTTGTCGAGCAGTTCTTC
>TRBJ2-7|TRBV5-8|.|.
CASSLGDNLYEQYF
TGTGCCAGCAGCTTGGGGGACAATCTCTACGAGCAGTACTTC
>TRBJ1-1|TRBV18|.|.
CASSPGLSTEAFF
TGTGCCAGCTCCCCCGGACTTAGCACTGAAGCTTTCTTT
>TRBJ1-5|TRBV9|.|once
CASSVGAYSNQPQHF
TGTGCCAGCAGCGTAGGGGCCTATAGCAATCAGCCCCAGCATTTT
>TRBJ1-1|TRBV29-1|TRBD1|.
CSVEGTRGTTFF
TGCAGCGTTGAAGGAACCAGGGGGACGACTTTCTTT
>TRBJ2-7|TRBV7-9|TRBD2|.
CASLAGGTYEQYF
TGTGCCAGCTTAGCGGGGGGGACCTACGAGCAGTACTTC
>TRBJ1-2|TRBV18|.|.
CASSPNPDRYDGYTF
TGTGCCAGCTCACCCAACCCCGACAGATACGATGGCTACACCTTC
>TRBJ2-1|TRBV6-6|.|.
CASSYIAGNEQFF
TGTGCCAGCAGTTACATCGCCGGGAATGAGCAGTTCTTC
>TRBJ2-2|TRBV10-3|.|.
CAISEGGPLYTGELFF
TGTGCCATCAGTGAGGGAGGTCCACTTTACACCGGGGAGCTGTTTTTT
>TRBJ2-1|TRBV15|TRBD1|.
CATSNRGTGDNEQFF
TGTGCCACCAGCAATAGGGGGACAGGGGACAATGAGCAGTTCTTC
>TRBJ2-3|TRBV18|.|.
CASSPLQGRTDTQYF
TGTGCCAGCTCACCACTTCAGGGGCGCACAGATACGCAGTATTTT
>TRBJ2-1|TRBV2|.|.
CASRPMTGEQFF
TGTGCCAGCAGGCCTATGACGGGTGAGCAGTTCTTC
>TRBJ1-1|TRBV6-5|.|.
CASSQPGRNTEAFF
TGTGCCAGCAGTCAACCCGGGAGGAACACTGAAGCTTTCTTT
>TRBJ1-5|TRBV19|TRBD1|.
CASSSSGTGDNQPQHF
TGTGCCAGTAGTAGTTCCGGGACAGGGGACAATCAGCCCCAGCATTTT
>TRBJ1-2|TRBV28|.|.
CASSLYGASMAGYTF
TGTGCCAGCAGTTTATATGGGGCGTCTATGGCTGGCTACACCTTC